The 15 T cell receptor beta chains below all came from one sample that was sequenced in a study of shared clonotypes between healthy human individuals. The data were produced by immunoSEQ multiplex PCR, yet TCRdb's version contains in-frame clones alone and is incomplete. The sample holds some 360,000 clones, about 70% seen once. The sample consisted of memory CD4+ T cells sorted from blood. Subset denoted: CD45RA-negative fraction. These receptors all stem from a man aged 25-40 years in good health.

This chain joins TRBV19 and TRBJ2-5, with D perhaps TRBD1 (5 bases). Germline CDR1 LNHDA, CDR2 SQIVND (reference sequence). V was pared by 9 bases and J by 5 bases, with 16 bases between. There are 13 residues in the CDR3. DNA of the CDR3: TGTGCCAGCAGAGAGCCAGGGCTGGAGACCCAGTACTTC. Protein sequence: CASREPGLETQYF. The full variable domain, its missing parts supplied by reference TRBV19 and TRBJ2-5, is DGGITQSPKYLFRKEGQNVTLSCEQNLNHDAMYWYRQDPGQGLRLIYYSQIVNDFQKGDIAEGYSVSREKKESFPLTVTSAQKNPTAFYLCASREPGLETQYFGPGTRLLVL.

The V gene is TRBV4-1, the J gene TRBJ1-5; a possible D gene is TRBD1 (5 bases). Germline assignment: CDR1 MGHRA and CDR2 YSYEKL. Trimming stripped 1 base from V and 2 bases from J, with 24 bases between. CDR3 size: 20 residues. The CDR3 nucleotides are TGCGCCAGCAGCCAAGTGCCCATCGACAGTCCGCTCAGGGGCAATCAGCCCCAGCATTTT. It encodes CASSQVPIDSPLRGNQPQHF.

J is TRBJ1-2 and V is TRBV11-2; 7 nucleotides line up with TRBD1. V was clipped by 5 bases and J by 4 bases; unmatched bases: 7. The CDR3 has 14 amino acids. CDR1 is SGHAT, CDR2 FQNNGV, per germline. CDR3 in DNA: TGTGCCAGCAGCGGAGGGGGCGCGGGCTATGGCTACACCTTC. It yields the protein CASSGGGAGYGYTF. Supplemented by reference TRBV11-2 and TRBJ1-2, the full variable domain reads EAGVAQSPRYKIIEKRQSVAFWCNPISGHATLYWYQQILGQGPKLLIQFQNNGVVDDSQLPKDRFSAERLKGVDSTLKIQPAKLEDSAVYLCASSGGGAGYGYTFGSGTRLTVV.

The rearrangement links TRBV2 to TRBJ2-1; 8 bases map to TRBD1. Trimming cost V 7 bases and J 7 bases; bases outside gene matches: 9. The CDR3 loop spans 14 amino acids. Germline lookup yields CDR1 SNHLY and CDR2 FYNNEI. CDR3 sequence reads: CASTLDRVRNEQFF. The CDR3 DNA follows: TGTGCCAGCACCCTGGACAGGGTAAGGAATGAGCAGTTCTTC. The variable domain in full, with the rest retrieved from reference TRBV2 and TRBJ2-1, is EPEVTQTPSHQVTQMGQEVILRCVPISNHLYFYWYRQILGQKVEFLVSFYNNEISEKSEIFDDQFSVERPDGSNFTLKIRSTKLEDSAMYFCASTLDRVRNEQFFGPGTRLTVL.

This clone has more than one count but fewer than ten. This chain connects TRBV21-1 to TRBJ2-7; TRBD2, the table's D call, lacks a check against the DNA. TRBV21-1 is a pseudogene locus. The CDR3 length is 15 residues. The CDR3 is CASSDGTSGSYEQYF. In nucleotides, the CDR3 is TGTGCCAGCAGCGATGGGACTAGCGGGTCCTACGAGCAGTACTTC.

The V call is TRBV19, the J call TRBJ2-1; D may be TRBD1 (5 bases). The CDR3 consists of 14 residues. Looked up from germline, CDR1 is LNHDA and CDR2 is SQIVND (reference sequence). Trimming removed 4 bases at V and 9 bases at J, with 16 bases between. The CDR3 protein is CASSNRFRVGEQFF. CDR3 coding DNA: TGTGCCAGTAGTAACAGATTCAGGGTCGGTGAGCAGTTCTTC.

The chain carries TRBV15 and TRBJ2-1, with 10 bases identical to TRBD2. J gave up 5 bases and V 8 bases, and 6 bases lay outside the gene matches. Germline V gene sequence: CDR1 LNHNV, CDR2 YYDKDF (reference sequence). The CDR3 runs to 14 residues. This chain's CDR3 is CATQLAGRDNEQFF. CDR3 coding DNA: TGTGCCACCCAACTAGCGGGAAGAGACAATGAGCAGTTCTTC.

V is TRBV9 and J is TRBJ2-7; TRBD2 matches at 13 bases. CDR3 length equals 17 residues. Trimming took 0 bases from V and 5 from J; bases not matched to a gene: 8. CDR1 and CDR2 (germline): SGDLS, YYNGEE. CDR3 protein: CASSVGLGTSGIHEQYF. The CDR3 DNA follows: TGTGCCAGCAGCGTAGGGTTAGGGACTAGCGGGATCCACGAGCAGTACTTC.

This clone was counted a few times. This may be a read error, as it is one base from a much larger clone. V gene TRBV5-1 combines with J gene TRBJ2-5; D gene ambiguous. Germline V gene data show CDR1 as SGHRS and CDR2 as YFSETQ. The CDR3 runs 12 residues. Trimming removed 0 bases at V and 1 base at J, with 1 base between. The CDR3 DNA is TGCGCCAGCAGCTTGGCCCAAGAGACCCAGTACTTC. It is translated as CASSLAQETQYF.

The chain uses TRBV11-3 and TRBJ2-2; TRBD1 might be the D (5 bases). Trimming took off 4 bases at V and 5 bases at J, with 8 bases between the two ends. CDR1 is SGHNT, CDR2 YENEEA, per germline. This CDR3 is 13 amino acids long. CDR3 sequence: CASSSRQTGELFF. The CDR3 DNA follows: TGTGCCAGCAGCTCCCGACAGACCGGGGAGCTGTTTTTT. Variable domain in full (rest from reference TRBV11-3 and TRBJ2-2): EAGVVQSPRYKIIEKKQPVAFWCNPISGHNTLYWYLQNLGQGPELLIRYENEEAVDDSQLPKDRFSAERLKGVDSTLKIQPAELGDSAVYLCASSSRQTGELFFGEGSRLTVL.

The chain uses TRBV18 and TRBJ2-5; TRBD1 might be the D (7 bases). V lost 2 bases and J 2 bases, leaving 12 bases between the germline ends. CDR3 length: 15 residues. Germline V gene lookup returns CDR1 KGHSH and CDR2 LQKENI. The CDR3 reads CASSPAGGSQETQYF. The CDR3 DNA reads TGTGCCAGCTCACCAGCAGGGGGGTCTCAAGAGACCCAGTACTTC.

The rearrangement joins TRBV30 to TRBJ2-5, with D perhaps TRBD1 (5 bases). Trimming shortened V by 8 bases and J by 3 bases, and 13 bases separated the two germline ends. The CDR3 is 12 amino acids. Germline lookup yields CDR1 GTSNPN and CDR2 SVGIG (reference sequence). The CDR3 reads CAHPRTKETQYF. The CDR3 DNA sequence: TGTGCCCACCCAAGGACAAAAGAGACCCAGTACTTC.

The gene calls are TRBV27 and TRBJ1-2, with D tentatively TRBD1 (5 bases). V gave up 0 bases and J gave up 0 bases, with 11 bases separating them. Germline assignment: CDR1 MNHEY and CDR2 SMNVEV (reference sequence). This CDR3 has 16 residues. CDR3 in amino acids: CASSLSWGIANYGYTF. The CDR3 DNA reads TGTGCCAGCAGTTTATCGTGGGGCATTGCTAACTATGGCTACACCTTC.

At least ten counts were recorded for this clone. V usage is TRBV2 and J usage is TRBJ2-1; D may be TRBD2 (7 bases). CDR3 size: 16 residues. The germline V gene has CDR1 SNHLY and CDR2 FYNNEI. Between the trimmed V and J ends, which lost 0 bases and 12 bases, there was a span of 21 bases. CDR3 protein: CASSEAVQGHGRRQFF. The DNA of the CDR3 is TGTGCCAGCAGTGAAGCGGTACAGGGACACGGGAGGAGGCAGTTCTTC.

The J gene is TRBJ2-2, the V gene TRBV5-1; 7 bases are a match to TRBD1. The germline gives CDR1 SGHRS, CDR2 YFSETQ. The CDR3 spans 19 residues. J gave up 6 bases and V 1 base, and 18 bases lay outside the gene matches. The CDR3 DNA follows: TGCGCCAGCAGCTTGTCCAGGACAGGATCCGGGATCGGTCCCGGGGAGCTGTTTTTT. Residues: CASSLSRTGSGIGPGELFF.